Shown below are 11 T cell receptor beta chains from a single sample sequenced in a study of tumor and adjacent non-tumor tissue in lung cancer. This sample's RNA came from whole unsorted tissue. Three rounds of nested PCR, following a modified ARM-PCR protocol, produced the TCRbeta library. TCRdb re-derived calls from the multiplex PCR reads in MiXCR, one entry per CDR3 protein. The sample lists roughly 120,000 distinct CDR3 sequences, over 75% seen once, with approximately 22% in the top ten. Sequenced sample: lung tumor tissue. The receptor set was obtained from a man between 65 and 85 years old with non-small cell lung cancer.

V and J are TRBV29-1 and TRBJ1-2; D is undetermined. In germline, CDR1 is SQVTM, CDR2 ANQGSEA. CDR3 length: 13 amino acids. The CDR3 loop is CIALQTRAYGYTF. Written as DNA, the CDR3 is TGCATCGCTCTCCAGACGAGAGCCTATGGCTACACCTTC.

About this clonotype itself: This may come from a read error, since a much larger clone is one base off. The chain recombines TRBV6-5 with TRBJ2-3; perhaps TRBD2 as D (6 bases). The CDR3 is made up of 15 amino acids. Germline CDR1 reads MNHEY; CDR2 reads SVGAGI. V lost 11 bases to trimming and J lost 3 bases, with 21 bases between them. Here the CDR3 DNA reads TGTGCCGGCACTTCGACTAACGGGAGAACAGATACGCAGTATTTT. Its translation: CAGTSTNGRTDTQYF.

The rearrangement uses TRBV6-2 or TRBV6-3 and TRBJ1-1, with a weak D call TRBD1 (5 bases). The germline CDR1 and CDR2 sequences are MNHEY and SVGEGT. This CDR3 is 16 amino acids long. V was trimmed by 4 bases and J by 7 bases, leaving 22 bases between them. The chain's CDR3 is CASSFTPGARGIEAFF. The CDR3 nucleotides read TGTGCCAGCAGTTTCACACCCGGGGCAAGAGGGATTGAAGCTTTCTTT.

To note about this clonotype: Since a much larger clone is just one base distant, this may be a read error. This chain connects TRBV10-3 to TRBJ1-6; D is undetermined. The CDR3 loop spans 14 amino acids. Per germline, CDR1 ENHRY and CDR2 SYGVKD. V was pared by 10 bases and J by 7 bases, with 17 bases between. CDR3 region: CATQGPHGNSPLHF. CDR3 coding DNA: TGTGCCACTCAAGGACCGCATGGGAATTCACCCCTCCACTTT.

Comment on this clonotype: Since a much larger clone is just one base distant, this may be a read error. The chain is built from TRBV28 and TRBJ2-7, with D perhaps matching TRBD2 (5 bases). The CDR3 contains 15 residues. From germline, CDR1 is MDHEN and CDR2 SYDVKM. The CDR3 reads CGSTGFREPTYEQYF. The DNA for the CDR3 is TGTGGCAGCACCGGTTTTCGGGAACCAACCTACGAGCAGTACTTC.

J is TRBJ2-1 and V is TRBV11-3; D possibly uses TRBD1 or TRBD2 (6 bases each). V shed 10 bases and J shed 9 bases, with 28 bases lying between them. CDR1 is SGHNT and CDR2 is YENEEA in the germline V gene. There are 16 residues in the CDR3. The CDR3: CANNLDPMGGRGEQFF. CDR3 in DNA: TGTGCCAACAACTTAGATCCCATGGGGGGCAGGGGTGAGCAGTTCTTC.

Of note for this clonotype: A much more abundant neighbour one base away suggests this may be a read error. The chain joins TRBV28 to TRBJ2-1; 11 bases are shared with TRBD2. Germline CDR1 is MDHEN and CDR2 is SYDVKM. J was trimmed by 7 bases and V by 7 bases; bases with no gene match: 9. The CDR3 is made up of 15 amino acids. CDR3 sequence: CASTWGLAVVNEQFF. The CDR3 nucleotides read TGTGCCAGCACTTGGGGACTAGCGGTTGTAAATGAGCAGTTCTTC.

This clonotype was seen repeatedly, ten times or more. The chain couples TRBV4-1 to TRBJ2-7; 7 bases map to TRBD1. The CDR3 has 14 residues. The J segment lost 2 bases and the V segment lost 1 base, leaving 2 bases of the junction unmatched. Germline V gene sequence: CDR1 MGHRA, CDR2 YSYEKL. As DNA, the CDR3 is TGCGCCAGCAGCCAAGCGGGACAGCCCTACGAGCAGTACTTC. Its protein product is CASSQAGQPYEQYF.

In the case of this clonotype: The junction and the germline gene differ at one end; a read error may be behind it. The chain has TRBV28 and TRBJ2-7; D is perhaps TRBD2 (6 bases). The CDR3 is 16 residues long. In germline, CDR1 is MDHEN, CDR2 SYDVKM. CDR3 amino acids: CDSSRSPGTRVSEHYF. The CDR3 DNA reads TGTGACAGCAGTCGCTCTCCAGGGACTCGGGTATCCGAGCACTACTTC.

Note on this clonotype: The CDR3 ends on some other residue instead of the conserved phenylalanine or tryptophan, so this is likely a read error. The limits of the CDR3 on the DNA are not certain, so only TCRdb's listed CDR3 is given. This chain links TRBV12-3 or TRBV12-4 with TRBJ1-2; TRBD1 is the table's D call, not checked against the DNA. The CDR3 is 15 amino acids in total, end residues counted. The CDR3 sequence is CASSARDRDSYGHTL.

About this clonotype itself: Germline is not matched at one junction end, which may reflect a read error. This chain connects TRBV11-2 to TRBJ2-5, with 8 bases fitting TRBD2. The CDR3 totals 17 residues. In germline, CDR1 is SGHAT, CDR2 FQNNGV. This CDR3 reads CASSIGTSREFRETQNF. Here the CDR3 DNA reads TGTGCCAGCAGCATAGGGACTAGTCGGGAATTCAGGGAGACCCAGAACTTC.